These 32 T cell receptor beta chains came from one sample sequenced in a study of control samples from healthy donors and cancer patients. The assay was immunoSEQ multiplex PCR, and TCRdb's table has in-frame clones only and misses some. Of about 170,000 clones in the sample, approximately 92% were seen once. Sequencing input: blood. The receptors here all came from a woman in her sixties or seventies in good health.

The CDR3 region has the DNA TGTGCCAGCAGTTATAGCGTTCAGACGAACACCGGGGAGCTGTTTTTT. Its translation is CASSYSVQTNTGELFF. The J gene is TRBJ2-2, the V gene TRBV6-5; possibly TRBD2 for D (5 bases). This CDR3 has 16 residues. Germline V gene sequence: CDR1 MNHEY, CDR2 SVGAGI. V lost 3 bases to trimming and J lost 0 bases, with 11 bases between them.

The V call is TRBV4-3, the J call TRBJ1-4, with a tentative D call TRBD1 (6 bases). The CDR3 loop spans 16 amino acids. Trimming took 0 bases from V and 7 from J, leaving 15 bases between them. Germline V gene data show CDR1 as LGHNA and CDR2 as YSLEER. CDR3 nucleotides: TGCGCCAGCAGCCAAGATTCGGGACACCGGACTGAAAAACTGTTTTTT. Its translation: CASSQDSGHRTEKLFF.

The chain is built from TRBV5-4 and TRBJ1-2; D not certain. Germline V gene sequence: CDR1 SGHNT, CDR2 YYREEE (reference sequence). The CDR3 consists of 14 residues. Trimming left V 1 base short and J 1 base short, with 8 bases between. The CDR3 spells CASSLREINYGYTF. The CDR3 region has the DNA TGTGCCAGCAGCTTGAGGGAGATTAACTATGGCTACACCTTC.

Only one count was recorded for this clone. The chain joins TRBV9 to TRBJ2-5, with D perhaps TRBD1 or TRBD2 (6 bases each). This CDR3 is 17 amino acids long. Trimming stripped 0 bases from V and 1 base from J, with 16 bases between. Germline assignment: CDR1 SGDLS and CDR2 YYNGEE. CDR3 region: CASSVGVLGGSQETQYF. The CDR3 DNA sequence: TGTGCCAGCAGCGTAGGGGTTCTGGGGGGCTCCCAAGAGACCCAGTACTTC.

The sample holds one count of this clone. The rearrangement joins TRBV6-6 to TRBJ2-7; no clear D. CDR3 length equals 13 residues. The V end was cut by 0 bases, the J end by 6 bases, with 9 bases between. The germline gives CDR1 MNHNY, CDR2 SVGAGI (reference sequence). The CDR3, as DNA: TGTGCCAGCAGTTACTCTGAAGGAAGCGAGCAGTACTTC. This gives the protein CASSYSEGSEQYF.

The chain employs TRBV7-9 and TRBJ2-7; a weak D match, TRBD1 (5 bases). Germline loops: CDR1 SEHNR, CDR2 FQNEAQ (reference sequence). CDR3 length equals 14 residues. The V gene lost 1 base and the J gene lost 2 bases, with 9 bases spanning the gap. The CDR3 protein is CASSLGAGPYEQYF. CDR3 nucleotides: TGTGCCAGCAGCTTAGGGGCAGGGCCCTACGAGCAGTACTTC.

The chain couples TRBV19 to TRBJ2-3; D is undetermined. There are 13 residues in the CDR3. V lost 6 bases to trimming and J lost 4 bases, with 11 bases between them. Germline CDR1 reads LNHDA; CDR2 reads SQIVND (reference sequence). CDR3 nucleotide sequence: TGTGCCAGTAGCACCAGATCGGCAGATACGCAGTATTTT. Protein: CASSTRSADTQYF.

V and J are TRBV2 and TRBJ1-5; 12 bases agree with TRBD1. The CDR3 has 17 amino acids. Germline-derived CDR1 and CDR2 are SNHLY and FYNNEI. Trimming cost V 5 bases and J 5 bases; bases outside gene matches: 10. CDR3 loop: CASSRPGQGARYQPQHF. The CDR3 bases are TGTGCCAGCAGTAGACCGGGACAGGGGGCGAGGTATCAGCCCCAGCATTTT. Together with reference TRBV2 and TRBJ1-5, the CDR3 gives the full variable domain: EPEVTQTPSHQVTQMGQEVILRCVPISNHLYFYWYRQILGQKVEFLVSFYNNEISEKSEIFDDQFSVERPDGSNFTLKIRSTKLEDSAMYFCASSRPGQGARYQPQHFGDGTRLSIL.

This chain joins TRBV6-5 and TRBJ2-2; D may correspond to TRBD1 or TRBD2 (6 bases each). This CDR3 has 15 amino acids. V was clipped by 8 bases and J by 1 base, with 14 bases between them. Germline loops: CDR1 MNHEY, CDR2 SVGAGI. The CDR3 protein is CASRRGPRNTGELFF. CDR3 nucleotides: TGTGCCAGCCGACGGGGGCCGAGGAACACCGGGGAGCTGTTTTTT.

This clone was seen once. The V and J genes are TRBV7-9 and TRBJ2-3, with TRBD2 identical over 7 bases. The V and J ends lost 1 base and 3 bases, in that order; junction bases with no gene match: 7. The CDR3 has 16 amino acids. Per the germline V gene, CDR1 is SEHNR and CDR2 is FQNEAQ (reference sequence). The CDR3 protein is CASSLEGSGVTDTQYF. CDR3 DNA sequence: TGTGCCAGCAGCTTAGAAGGGAGCGGGGTGACAGATACGCAGTATTTT.

The rearrangement links TRBV7-2 to TRBJ2-3; D ambiguous. The V end was cut by 2 bases, the J end by 1 base, with 7 bases between. Germline V gives CDR1 SGHTA, CDR2 FQGNSA. The CDR3 is made up of 14 amino acids. CDR3 sequence: CASSLSGGTDTQYF. As DNA, the CDR3 is TGTGCCAGCAGCTTATCTGGGGGCACAGATACGCAGTATTTT.

This chain connects TRBV6-5 to TRBJ2-7, with 10 bases fitting TRBD2. Per germline, CDR1 MNHEY and CDR2 SVGAGI. CDR3 length: 15 amino acids. V was pared by 0 bases and J by 4 bases, with 3 bases of the junction left unmatched. The CDR3 spells CASSYSTSGTYEQYF. As DNA, the CDR3 is TGTGCCAGCAGTTACTCCACTAGCGGGACTTACGAGCAGTACTTC.

The chain couples TRBV7-2 to TRBJ2-3; 16 bases are shared with TRBD2. The CDR3 is 19 amino acids. Germline V gene lookup returns CDR1 SGHTA and CDR2 FQGNSA. Germline trimming cut 5 bases from V and 7 bases from J; bases unmatched to any gene: 15. CDR3 sequence (DNA): TGTGCCAGCAGCGAACAGCATCCGGGACTAGCGGGGGGGCTGAATACGCAGTATTTT. Amino acids: CASSEQHPGLAGGLNTQYF.

V gene TRBV6-2 or TRBV6-3 combines with J gene TRBJ2-7; D is unclear. Between the trimmed V and J ends, which lost 2 bases and 3 bases, there was a span of 11 bases. In germline, CDR1 is MNHEY, CDR2 SVGEGT. This CDR3 is 14 amino acids long. This chain's CDR3 is CASSYHLTSYEQYF. In DNA, the CDR3 is TGTGCCAGCAGTTACCACTTGACAAGCTACGAGCAGTACTTC.

DNA of the CDR3: TGCGCCAGCAGCATATCTCCCGGGACAGGGGAGTGGGGCTACACCTTC. Its protein product is CASSISPGTGEWGYTF. The V gene is TRBV5-1, the J gene TRBJ1-2; TRBD1 matches at 10 bases. The V segment lost 4 bases and the J segment 8 bases; nucleotides outside the gene matches: 14. This CDR3 has 16 amino acids. The germline V gene encodes CDR1 SGHRS and CDR2 YFSETQ.

The chain is built from TRBV18 and TRBJ2-7, with 8 bases identical to TRBD1. Germline V gene lookup returns CDR1 KGHSH and CDR2 LQKENI. After removal of 1 base from V and 5 bases from J, the junction contained 10 bases not matched to a gene. The CDR3 covers 16 residues. CDR3 nucleotides: TGTGCCAGCTCACCACGGGCCAGGGGACAGGCTCACGAGCAGTACTTC. Translated, it gives CASSPRARGQAHEQYF.

This chain uses TRBV10-1 with TRBJ2-7; TRBD1 or TRBD2 may be the D gene (5 bases each). The CDR3 is 14 residues long. Deletions cut 2 bases from V and 5 bases from J, with 13 bases between. Germline V gene data show CDR1 as WNHNN and CDR2 as SYGVQD (reference sequence). This CDR3 reads CASSEEGRAHEQYF. Here the CDR3 DNA reads TGCGCCAGCAGTGAGGAGGGCAGGGCCCACGAGCAGTACTTC.

This chain joins TRBV4-2 and TRBJ1-5; 7 bases match TRBD1. This CDR3 has 17 residues. V was pared by 0 bases and J by 0 bases, with 5 bases of the junction left unmatched. Germline V gene lookup returns CDR1 LGHNA and CDR2 YNFKEQ. This CDR3 is CASSQEGDSYSNQPQHF. The CDR3 nucleotides are TGTGCCAGCAGCCAAGAGGGGGACAGTTATAGCAATCAGCCCCAGCATTTT.

The V gene is TRBV3-1 (or the pseudogene TRBV3-2), the J gene TRBJ1-2; D ambiguous. Germline V gene sequence: CDR1 LGHDT, CDR2 YNNKEL (reference sequence). The ends were cut back, 2 bases at V and 2 bases at J, with 12 bases in the middle. CDR3 size: 15 residues. In nucleotides, the CDR3 is TGTGCCAGCAGCCAACAGGACGGGCAGAACTATGGCTACACCTTC. This encodes CASSQQDGQNYGYTF.

The CDR3 spells CASSVATGMGVHEQYF. The CDR3 DNA reads as TGTGCCAGCAGCGTAGCTACAGGGATGGGAGTCCACGAGCAGTACTTC. This chain uses TRBV9 with TRBJ2-7, with D perhaps matching TRBD1 (6 bases). The CDR3 is made up of 16 amino acids. Trimming stripped 0 bases from V and 5 bases from J, with 18 bases between. CDR1 and CDR2 (germline): SGDLS, YYNGEE.

This clone occurred once. The chain combines TRBV2 with TRBJ1-2; D is ambiguous. Looked up from germline, CDR1 is SNHLY and CDR2 is FYNNEI. The CDR3 covers 14 residues. With 0 bases removed from V and 2 bases from J, the gap between germline ends came to 7 bases. CDR3 sequence reads: CASSEALRNYGYTF. The CDR3 bases are TGTGCCAGCAGTGAAGCGTTGAGAAACTATGGCTACACCTTC.

The J gene is TRBJ1-6, the V gene TRBV5-6; tentative D call: TRBD1 (5 bases). CDR3 length equals 15 residues. Germline values: CDR1 SGHDT, CDR2 YYEEEE. Trimming removed 0 bases from V and 6 bases from J, with 10 bases in between. For the CDR3, the DNA is TGTGCCAGCAGCTTGGAAACAGGTGGTAATTCACCCCTCCACTTT. It specifies CASSLETGGNSPLHF.

The gene calls are TRBV9 and TRBJ2-2, with D unclear. The V end lost 1 base, the J end lost 6 bases, and 10 bases lay between the germline ends. The CDR3 extends over 14 amino acids. Germline assignment: CDR1 SGDLS and CDR2 YYNGEE. The CDR3 protein is CASSVPPEAGELFF. CDR3 coding DNA: TGTGCCAGCAGCGTACCCCCTGAGGCCGGGGAGCTGTTTTTT.

The chain links TRBV7-8 to TRBJ1-3, with a possible D match to TRBD1 (6 bases). This CDR3 is built from 18 residues. The V and J ends lost 5 bases and 4 bases respectively, with 24 bases between them. The germline V gene encodes CDR1 SGHVS and CDR2 FQNEAQ. DNA for the CDR3: TGTGCCAGCAGCCCAGCGCCGTGGACAGCGTACATCGGAAACACCATATATTTT. Its protein product is CASSPAPWTAYIGNTIYF.

The chain's CDR3 is CASSQGSRLRTDTQYF. Written as DNA, the CDR3 is TGTGCCAGCAGCCAAGGTTCCAGGCTTCGCACAGATACGCAGTATTTT. This chain joins TRBV4-2 and TRBJ2-3; the D is unclear. V was clipped by 1 base and J by 1 base, with 12 bases between them. This CDR3 spans 16 amino acids. Looked up from germline, CDR1 is LGHNA and CDR2 is YNFKEQ.

V usage is TRBV5-4 and J usage is TRBJ2-5; 10 bases agree with TRBD2. The J segment lost 1 base and the V segment lost 1 base, leaving 1 base of the junction unmatched. The CDR3 consists of 15 residues. In germline, CDR1 is SGHNT, CDR2 YYREEE (reference sequence). This CDR3 is CASSLTSGAQETQYF. The CDR3 nucleotides read TGTGCCAGCAGCTTGACTAGCGGGGCCCAAGAGACCCAGTACTTC.

The V and J genes are TRBV4-2 and TRBJ2-1; D is perhaps TRBD2 (5 bases). The CDR3 length is 18 residues. Trimming left V 2 bases short and J 1 base short, with 18 bases between. From germline, CDR1 is LGHNA and CDR2 YNFKEQ. The CDR3 loop is CASSQSRTRGLSYNEQFF. The CDR3 DNA reads as TGTGCCAGCAGCCAATCTCGAACTCGCGGGCTTTCCTACAATGAGCAGTTCTTC.

The chain links TRBV3-1 (or the pseudogene TRBV3-2) to TRBJ1-4, with D possibly being TRBD1 (6 bases). Germline V lookup: CDR1 LGHDT, CDR2 YNNKEL (reference sequence). V gave up 4 bases and J gave up 6 bases, with 9 bases separating them. CDR3 size: 13 residues. The CDR3: CASSRRTDEKLFF. CDR3 in DNA: TGTGCCAGCAGCCGGCGGACAGATGAAAAACTGTTTTTT.

The genes are TRBV30 and TRBJ1-1, with D unclear. This CDR3 is 13 amino acids long. Germline V gene sequence: CDR1 GTSNPN, CDR2 SVGIG (reference sequence). V was trimmed by 3 bases and J by 4 bases, leaving 12 bases between them. The CDR3 loop reads CAWRAEGATEAFF. The CDR3 bases are TGTGCCTGGAGGGCGGAGGGAGCCACTGAAGCTTTCTTT.

This clone was observed a single time. This rearrangement joins TRBV9 to TRBJ1-4, with D unclear. Trimming shortened V by 2 bases and J by 5 bases, and 10 bases separated the two germline ends. The CDR3 has 14 amino acids. In germline, CDR1 is SGDLS, CDR2 YYNGEE. The DNA of the CDR3 is TGTGCCAGCAGCGTGACGTCGGTAAATGAAAAACTGTTTTTT. Translation gives CASSVTSVNEKLFF.

This rearrangement joins TRBV2 to TRBJ1-5; D gene unclear. The germline V gene encodes CDR1 SNHLY and CDR2 FYNNEI. The CDR3 spans 13 residues. The germline V and J ends were trimmed by 6 bases and 2 bases, with 8 bases remaining between them. CDR3 protein: CASRVLGNQPQHF. The CDR3 DNA follows: TGTGCCAGCAGAGTCTTAGGCAATCAGCCCCAGCATTTT.

The V gene is TRBV29-1, the J gene TRBJ2-1, with a weak D call TRBD2 (8 bases). CDR1 and CDR2 (germline): SQVTM, ANQGSEA. The CDR3 is made up of 18 amino acids. V lost 7 bases and J 0 bases, leaving 25 bases between the germline ends. CDR3 sequence: CSGQGAGDKKSSYNEQFF. The CDR3 nucleotides read TGCAGCGGACAGGGAGCGGGGGACAAAAAGAGCTCCTACAATGAGCAGTTCTTC.